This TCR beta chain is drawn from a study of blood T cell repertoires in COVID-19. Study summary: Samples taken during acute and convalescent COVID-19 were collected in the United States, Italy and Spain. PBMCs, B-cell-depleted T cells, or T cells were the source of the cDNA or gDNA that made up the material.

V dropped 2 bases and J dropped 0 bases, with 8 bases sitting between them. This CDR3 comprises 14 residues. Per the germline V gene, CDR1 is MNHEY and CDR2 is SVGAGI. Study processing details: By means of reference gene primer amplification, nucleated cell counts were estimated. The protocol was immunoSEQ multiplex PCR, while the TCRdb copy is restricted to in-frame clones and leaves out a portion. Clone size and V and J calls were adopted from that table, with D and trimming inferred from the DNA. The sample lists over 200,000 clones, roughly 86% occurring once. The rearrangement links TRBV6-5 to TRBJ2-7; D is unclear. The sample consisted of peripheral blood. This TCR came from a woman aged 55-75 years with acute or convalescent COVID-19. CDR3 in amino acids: CASSYRQVSYEQYF. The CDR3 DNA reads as TGTGCCAGCAGTTACAGGCAGGTCTCCTACGAGCAGTACTTC.